These 26 T cell receptor beta chains were sequenced from one sample in a study of cytomegalovirus exposure and HLA in healthy donors. PCR was performed using 60 Vbeta and 13 Jbeta primers. This table comes from immunoSEQ multiplex PCR, and its TCRdb copy is limited to in-frame clones, with some not included. Of around 93,000 clones listed, roughly four fifths are singletons. The sample comprised PBMCs. Source of these receptors: a man aged 30 to 45 in good health and CMV-seropositive.

V and J are TRBV11-2 and TRBJ2-5, with 14 nucleotides matching TRBD2. CDR1 SGHAT and CDR2 FQNNGV come from the germline V gene. This CDR3 has 16 amino acids. With 4 bases clipped from V and 3 bases from J, the junction kept 4 bases outside the gene matches. The CDR3 region is CASSSGTSGSEETQYF. The CDR3 bases are TGTGCCAGCAGCTCCGGGACTAGCGGGAGTGAAGAGACCCAGTACTTC. The full variable domain, its missing parts supplied by reference TRBV11-2 and TRBJ2-5, is EAGVAQSPRYKIIEKRQSVAFWCNPISGHATLYWYQQILGQGPKLLIQFQNNGVVDDSQLPKDRFSAERLKGVDSTLKIQPAKLEDSAVYLCASSSGTSGSEETQYFGPGTRLLVL.

The genes are TRBV9 and TRBJ2-7; D is perhaps TRBD1 (6 bases). Germline V lookup: CDR1 SGDLS, CDR2 YYNGEE. The V and J ends lost 0 bases and 3 bases respectively, with 10 bases between them. CDR3 length: 14 residues. The CDR3 sequence: CASSVGTGFYEQYF. In nucleotides, the CDR3 is TGTGCCAGCAGCGTAGGAACAGGGTTCTACGAGCAGTACTTC.

This chain connects TRBV2 to TRBJ2-5, with TRBD2 matching 10 bases. Per the germline V gene, CDR1 is SNHLY and CDR2 is FYNNEI. The length of the CDR3 is 17 residues. Trimming at V came to 5 bases and at J to 2 bases, leaving 11 bases not matched to a gene. The CDR3 sequence is CASSSSRLAGMQETQYF. For the CDR3, the DNA is TGTGCCAGCAGTAGCTCTCGACTAGCGGGTATGCAAGAGACCCAGTACTTC.

The chain recombines TRBV20-1 with TRBJ1-1; D is ambiguous. Trimming took 3 bases from V and 3 from J, leaving 5 bases between them. The CDR3 is 11 residues long. Germline V gene data show CDR1 as DFQATT and CDR2 as SNEGSKA (reference sequence). CDR3 DNA sequence: TGCAGTGCTAGTCCAGACACTGAAGCTTTCTTT. Amino acids: CSASPDTEAFF.

This clone was seen more than once but under ten times. This chain links TRBV7-2 with TRBJ1-4, with a weak D call TRBD1 (5 bases). Trimming cost V 5 bases and J 0 bases, with 13 bases left between them. The length of the CDR3 is 16 residues. Germline V gene lookup returns CDR1 SGHTA and CDR2 FQGNSA. The DNA of the CDR3 is TGTGCCAGCAGCCCCCGACAGCCCGCAACTAATGAAAAACTGTTTTTT. Its translation is CASSPRQPATNEKLFF.

The rearrangement joins TRBV10-3 to TRBJ2-3; D remains ambiguous. The CDR3 extends over 13 amino acids. The V gene lost 10 bases and the J gene lost 6 bases, with 17 bases spanning the gap. Per the germline V gene, CDR1 is ENHRY and CDR2 is SYGVKD. CDR3 sequence reads: CATTDLPRDTQYF. The CDR3 nucleotides read TGTGCCACCACAGACCTCCCCCGGGATACGCAGTATTTT.

This chain joins TRBV11-2 and TRBJ2-5; 9 bases are a match to TRBD2. Germline CDR1 reads SGHAT; CDR2 reads FQNNGV. J gave up 2 bases and V 2 bases, and 0 bases lay outside the gene matches. The CDR3 spans 14 residues. CDR3 in amino acids: CASSLLAGQETQYF. Written as DNA, the CDR3 is TGTGCCAGCAGCTTACTAGCGGGACAAGAGACCCAGTACTTC. The entire variable domain, with the rest obtained from reference TRBV11-2 and TRBJ2-5, is as follows: EAGVAQSPRYKIIEKRQSVAFWCNPISGHATLYWYQQILGQGPKLLIQFQNNGVVDDSQLPKDRFSAERLKGVDSTLKIQPAKLEDSAVYLCASSLLAGQETQYFGPGTRLLVL.

The rearrangement joins TRBV5-1 to TRBJ2-5, with D perhaps matching TRBD2 (5 bases). Per the germline V gene, CDR1 is SGHRS and CDR2 is YFSETQ. This CDR3 region has 14 residues. The germline V and J ends were trimmed by 1 base and 3 bases, with 10 bases remaining between them. CDR3 in amino acids: CASSLTGWKETQYF. The CDR3 DNA is TGCGCCAGCAGCTTGACGGGATGGAAAGAGACCCAGTACTTC.

This chain uses TRBV10-2 with TRBJ2-1; 11 bases are a match to TRBD2. Germline V gives CDR1 WSHSY, CDR2 SAAADI. V dropped 5 bases and J dropped 8; count of bases not matched to a gene: 11. The CDR3 runs to 16 residues. CDR3 loop: CASSSTTSGKFDEQFF. Written as DNA, the CDR3 is TGCGCCAGCAGTTCTACGACTAGCGGGAAATTCGATGAGCAGTTCTTC.

The J gene is TRBJ1-2, the V gene TRBV15; D not resolved. CDR3 length equals 15 residues. Trimming cost V 0 bases and J 1 base, with 9 bases left between them. The germline V gene has CDR1 LNHNV and CDR2 YYDKDF (reference sequence). CDR3 loop: CATSRDGRYNYGYTF. The CDR3, as DNA: TGTGCCACCAGCAGAGATGGCAGGTATAACTATGGCTACACCTTC. Complete variable domain (other parts from reference TRBV15 and TRBJ1-2): DAMVIQNPRYQVTQFGKPVTLSCSQTLNHNVMYWYQQKSSQAPKLLFHYYDKDFNNEADTPDNFQSRRPNTSFCFLDIRSPGLGDTAMYLCATSRDGRYNYGYTFGSGTRLTVV.

The DNA for the CDR3 is TGCGCCAGCAGTGATCCCTCCTACGAGCAGTACTTC. It yields the protein CASSDPSYEQYF. This chain joins TRBV10-2 and TRBJ2-5; D remains ambiguous. The DNA end favors TRBJ2-7, so the J call may be wrong. This CDR3 is built from 12 residues. Germline V lookup: CDR1 WSHSY, CDR2 SAAADI.

For the CDR3, the DNA is TGTGCCAGCAGCCAACCCGGGACAGGGAGGGAGCAGTTCTTC. This encodes CASSQPGTGREQFF. The chain is built from TRBV5-4 and TRBJ2-1; TRBD1 matches at 9 bases. With 4 bases clipped from V and 10 bases from J, the junction kept 9 bases outside the gene matches. Germline CDR1 SGHNT, CDR2 YYREEE (reference sequence). This CDR3 is 14 amino acids long.

This chain links TRBV5-5 with TRBJ2-3; D is ambiguous. CDR1 and CDR2 from the germline V gene are SGHKS and YYEKEE (reference sequence). V was pared by 2 bases and J by 5 bases, with 9 bases between. The CDR3 length is 13 residues. The CDR3 region has the DNA TGTGCCAGCAGCTTTTCGGAGAAAGATACGCAGTATTTT. Translated, it gives CASSFSEKDTQYF.

This clone was picked up one time. This chain links TRBV2 with TRBJ2-2, with 10 bases aligning to TRBD2. Germline-derived CDR1 and CDR2 are SNHLY and FYNNEI. The CDR3 loop spans 16 amino acids. The ends lost 5 bases at V and 5 bases at J; junction bases unmatched: 8. The CDR3 is CASSLASGRSTGELFF. The CDR3 DNA sequence: TGTGCCAGCAGTTTGGCTAGCGGGAGATCAACCGGGGAGCTGTTTTTT.

A few counts support this clone. The chain joins TRBV5-1 to TRBJ2-5; D is undetermined. The DNA matches TRBJ2-7 better at its end, which makes the J call doubtful. CDR1 and CDR2 from the germline V gene are SGHRS and YFSETQ. The CDR3 extends over 12 amino acids. The CDR3 protein is CASSPDSYEQYF. The CDR3 coding sequence is TGCGCCAGCAGCCCCGACTCCTACGAGCAGTACTTC.

This sequence joins TRBV6-1 and TRBJ2-7, with D unclear. The CDR3 runs to 10 residues. The germline gives CDR1 MNHNS, CDR2 SASEGT. V was cut by 10 bases and J by 1 base, with 5 bases left in between. CDR3 DNA: TGTGCCACCGGGTCCTACGAGCAGTACTTC. It translates to CATGSYEQYF.

The genes are TRBV11-2 and TRBJ2-2; 8 nucleotides match TRBD1. With V trimmed by 5 bases and J by 5 bases, 7 bases remained unmatched. The CDR3 totals 15 residues. CDR1 and CDR2 from the germline V gene are SGHAT and FQNNGV. In DNA, the CDR3 is TGTGCCAGCAGCCCAATCAGGGGGCGAACCGGGGAGCTGTTTTTT. Its translation is CASSPIRGRTGELFF.

CDR3 protein: CASSLTSGSLYEQYF. The CDR3 bases are TGTGCCAGCAGCCTGACTAGCGGGAGTCTCTACGAGCAGTACTTC. The gene calls are TRBV7-2 and TRBJ2-7, with 12 bases fitting TRBD2. Looked up from germline, CDR1 is SGHTA and CDR2 is FQGNSA. J lost 3 bases, V lost 5 bases, and 5 bases had no gene match. The CDR3 extends over 15 amino acids.

The rearrangement uses TRBV5-1 and TRBJ1-4; D unclear. Trimming shortened V by 2 bases and J by 5 bases, and 10 bases separated the two germline ends. Germline values: CDR1 SGHRS, CDR2 YFSETQ. The CDR3 has 14 amino acids. Here the CDR3 DNA reads TGCGCCAGCAGCTTCGGTAGCCCAAATGAAAAACTGTTTTTT. Amino acids: CASSFGSPNEKLFF.

The rearrangement uses TRBV25-1 and TRBJ2-6, with 9 bases fitting TRBD1. Trimming at V came to 4 bases and at J to 0 bases, leaving 4 bases not matched to a gene. The CDR3 is 17 residues long. Germline V gene sequence: CDR1 MGHDK, CDR2 SYGVNS. Written as DNA, the CDR3 is TGTGCCAGCAGTGCGGAGACAGGGGGCTCTGGGGCCAACGTCCTGACTTTC. Its protein product is CASSAETGGSGANVLTF.

The gene calls are TRBV29-1 and TRBJ2-7; 12 bases are shared with TRBD2. The ends lost 2 bases at V and 3 bases at J; junction bases unmatched: 2. This CDR3 is 14 amino acids long. In germline, CDR1 is SQVTM, CDR2 ANQGSEA. CDR3 sequence (DNA): TGCAGCGTTGAACTAGCGGGAGGGGACTACGAGCAGTACTTC. Translated, it gives CSVELAGGDYEQYF.

The chain is built from TRBV7-9 and TRBJ2-2; D is perhaps TRBD1 (7 bases). CDR3 length: 13 amino acids. V dropped 5 bases and J dropped 4 bases, with 8 bases sitting between them. Germline values: CDR1 SEHNR, CDR2 FQNEAQ (reference sequence). The CDR3 region is CASSQGGTGELFF. The CDR3 region has the DNA TGTGCCAGCAGCCAGGGGGGCACCGGGGAGCTGTTTTTT.

This clone has just a few counts. V is TRBV6-1 and J is TRBJ1-4; possible D gene TRBD1, 5 bases. Germline CDR1 is MNHNS and CDR2 is SASEGT. The V gene lost 8 bases and the J gene lost 5 bases, with 12 bases spanning the gap. This CDR3 comprises 13 residues. The CDR3 DNA follows: TGTGCCAGCTCCGGGGGGACGAATGAAAAACTGTTTTTT. It specifies CASSGGTNEKLFF.

The chain uses TRBV7-9 and TRBJ2-5, with D perhaps TRBD1 (6 bases). V was pared by 3 bases and J by 1 base, with 12 bases between. CDR3 length equals 15 residues. Looked up from germline, CDR1 is SEHNR and CDR2 is FQNEAQ (reference sequence). CDR3 region: CASSFPRGSQETQYF. The CDR3 bases are TGTGCCAGCAGCTTCCCGAGGGGGAGCCAAGAGACCCAGTACTTC. Combining the CDR3 with reference TRBV7-9 and TRBJ2-5 gives the whole variable domain DTGVSQNPRHKITKRGQNVTFRCDPISEHNRLYWYRQTLGQGPEFLTYFQNEAQLEKSRLLSDRFSAERPKGSFSTLEIQRTEQGDSAMYLCASSFPRGSQETQYFGPGTRLLVL.

The chain is built from TRBV27 and TRBJ2-5; tentative D call: TRBD2 (5 bases). With 3 bases removed from V and 5 bases from J, the gap between germline ends came to 10 bases. This CDR3 is built from 13 residues. Germline values: CDR1 MNHEY, CDR2 SMNVEV (reference sequence). Here the CDR3 reads CASSFPGSETQYF. CDR3 DNA sequence: TGTGCCAGCAGTTTCCCGGGATCTGAGACCCAGTACTTC.

V is TRBV6-1 and J is TRBJ1-2; 7 bases line up with TRBD1. V was pared by 4 bases and J by 4 bases, with 3 bases of the junction left unmatched. CDR1 is MNHNS and CDR2 is SASEGT in the germline V gene. The CDR3 extends over 13 amino acids. CDR3 sequence reads: CASSVPGGYGYTF. The CDR3 DNA reads as TGTGCCAGCAGTGTCCCAGGGGGCTATGGCTACACCTTC.